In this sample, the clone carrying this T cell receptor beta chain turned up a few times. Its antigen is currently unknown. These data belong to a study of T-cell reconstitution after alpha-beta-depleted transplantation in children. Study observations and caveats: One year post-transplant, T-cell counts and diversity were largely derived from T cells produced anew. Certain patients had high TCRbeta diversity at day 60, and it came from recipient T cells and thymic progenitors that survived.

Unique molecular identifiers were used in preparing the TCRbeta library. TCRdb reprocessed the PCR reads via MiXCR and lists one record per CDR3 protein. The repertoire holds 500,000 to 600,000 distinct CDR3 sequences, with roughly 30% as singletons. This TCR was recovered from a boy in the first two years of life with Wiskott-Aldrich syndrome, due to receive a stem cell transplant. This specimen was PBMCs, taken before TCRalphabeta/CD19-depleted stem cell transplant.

The CDR3 loop reads CASSESRGTQYF. CDR3 DNA: TGCGCCAGCAGTGAGTCGAGGGGGACCCAGTACTTC. The gene calls are TRBV10-2 and TRBJ2-5, with D possibly being TRBD1 or TRBD2 (5 bases each). Germline V lookup: CDR1 WSHSY, CDR2 SAAADI. There are 12 residues in the CDR3. V was shortened by 0 bases and J by 7 bases, with 6 bases between the two germline ends.